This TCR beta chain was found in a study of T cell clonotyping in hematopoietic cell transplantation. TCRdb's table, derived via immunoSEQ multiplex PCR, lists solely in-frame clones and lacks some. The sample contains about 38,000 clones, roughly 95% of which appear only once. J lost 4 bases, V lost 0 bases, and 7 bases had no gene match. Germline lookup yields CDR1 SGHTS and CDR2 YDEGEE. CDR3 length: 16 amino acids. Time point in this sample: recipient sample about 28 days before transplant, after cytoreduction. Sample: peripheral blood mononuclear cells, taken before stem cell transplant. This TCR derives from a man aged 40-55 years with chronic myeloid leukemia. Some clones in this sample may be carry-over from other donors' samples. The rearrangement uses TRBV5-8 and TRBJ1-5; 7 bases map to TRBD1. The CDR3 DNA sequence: TGTGCCAGCAGCTTGGGGACAGGCCCCACGAATCAGCCCCAGCATTTT. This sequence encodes CASSLGTGPTNQPQHF.